This TCR beta chain was sequenced during a study of T cell clonality in common variable immunodeficiency. In this sample, this clone turned up many times. The read ends 3 residues before the CDR3 terminus; that terminus is restored from the germline J gene. Most patients and controls had Caucasian heritage. Donors gave roughly 4.5 to 9 ml heparinized peripheral whole blood. Germline CDR1 and CDR2: LNHDA and SQIVND (reference sequence). The V segment lost 2 bases and the J segment 7 bases; nucleotides outside the gene matches: 4. This CDR3 spans 14 amino acids. Control and CVID samples contributed equal amounts of genomic DNA. TCRdb's copy holds only in-frame clones and misses some; the assay was immunoSEQ multiplex PCR. The sample shows some 50,000 clones, no singletons; the ten largest hold 1.8%.

This rearrangement joins TRBV19 to TRBJ2-1; the match to TRBD2 covers 8 bases. The source of this sequence is a person between 18 and 75 years old in good health. Sequencing was carried out using peripheral blood mononuclear cells. The CDR3 protein is CASSITGGRNEQFF. The CDR3 bases that were read are TGTGCCAGTAGTATAACGGGGGGGCGGAATGAG. The full variable domain, in which reference TRBV19 and TRBJ2-1 provide the parts outside the CDR3, is DGGITQSPKYLFRKEGQNVTLSCEQNLNHDAMYWYRQDPGQGLRLIYYSQIVNDFQKGDIAEGYSVSREKKESFPLTVTSAQKNPTAFYLCASSITGGRNEQFFGPGTRLTVL.